This T cell receptor (beta chain) was sequenced during a study of breast tumors, draining lymph nodes, adjacent tissues. Study outcomes and limitations: Compared with lymph nodes, tumors were less diverse; compared with nontumor tissue, more. Luminal-like breast cancer showed significantly greater tumor-nontumor repertoire similarity than basal-like breast cancer did.

The junction had 7 bases not matched to a gene; V was cut back by 1 base and J by 9 bases. Looked up from germline, CDR1 is SGHTA and CDR2 is FQGNSA. The CDR3 is made up of 14 amino acids. This clonotype was detected ten times or more. The antigen remains undetermined. TCRdb fed the multiplex PCR reads into MiXCR, producing one record per CDR3 protein. The repertoire includes approximately 120,000 distinct CDR3 sequences, less than 25% of them detected once, and roughly 2.2% sits in the top ten. Samples came from axillary lymph nodes draining the breast cancer. This clonotype was obtained from a female donor with breast cancer. Some clones in this sample may be carry-over from other donors' samples. This sequence joins TRBV7-2 and TRBJ2-7, with 9 bases aligning to TRBD2. Specimen: axillary lymph node tissue. The CDR3 is CASSLELAGVAQYF. The CDR3 bases are TGTGCCAGCAGCTTAGAACTAGCGGGTGTGGCGCAGTACTTC.